This T cell receptor (beta chain) appears in the sequencing data of a study of blood T cell repertoires in COVID-19. As for the study in general: Some COVID-19 samples were acute and others convalescent; all came from the United States, Italy and Spain.

Here immunoSEQ multiplex PCR was the method, and the copy in TCRdb shows in-frame clones only, minus some. The data contain about 240,000 clones, roughly 85% of them singletons. Note on this clone: Relative to the germline gene, one junction end is altered; a read error may explain this.

The specimen was peripheral blood. This receptor was obtained from a woman aged 18-30 years with acute or convalescent COVID-19.

The CDR3: CASSSAGLAYESF. In DNA, the CDR3 is TGTGCCAGCAGTTCTGCCGGACTAGCATACGAGTCCTTC. V and J are TRBV6-5 and TRBJ2-4, with TRBD2 matching 8 bases. Germline values: CDR1 MNHEY, CDR2 SVGAGI. The CDR3 is 13 residues long.